This passage covers 20 T cell receptor beta chains from one sample sequenced in a study of blood T cell repertoires in COVID-19. TCRdb's copy holds only in-frame clones and misses some; the assay was immunoSEQ multiplex PCR. The repertoire holds 250,000 to 300,000 clones, with more than 80% as singletons. Sample: peripheral blood. These receptors were collected from a woman in her forties or fifties with COVID-19, enrolled during active disease.

The chain combines TRBV6-6 with TRBJ2-5; 11 positions agree with TRBD1. The CDR3 covers 16 residues. Germline CDR1 is MNHNY and CDR2 is SVGAGI (reference sequence). J gave up 4 bases and V 2 bases, and 6 bases lay outside the gene matches. CDR3 sequence (DNA): TGTGCCAGCAGTTACATGGGGACAGGGGGTTTAGAGACCCAGTACTTC. Translated, it gives CASSYMGTGGLETQYF.

The chain is built from TRBV19 and TRBJ1-2; D might be TRBD1 (5 bases). CDR1 LNHDA and CDR2 SQIVND come from the germline V gene (reference sequence). The germline V and J ends were trimmed by 0 bases and 7 bases, with 12 bases remaining between them. The CDR3 loop spans 14 amino acids. This CDR3 reads CASSIDLGRAGYTF. DNA of the CDR3: TGTGCCAGTAGTATAGATCTCGGCAGGGCTGGCTACACCTTC.

The rearrangement joins TRBV18 to TRBJ1-2, with 12 bases lining up with TRBD1. Germline V gene data show CDR1 as KGHSH and CDR2 as LQKENI. The CDR3 extends over 13 amino acids. V trimming: 5 bases; J trimming: 8 bases; junction bases outside the gene matches: 3. Here the CDR3 reads CASSAGTGGGYTF. The DNA for the CDR3 is TGTGCCAGCTCAGCCGGGACAGGGGGCGGCTACACCTTC.

The V call is TRBV7-2, the J call TRBJ2-7, with 9 bases identical to TRBD2. Trimming cost V 8 bases and J 7 bases; bases outside gene matches: 15. CDR3 length: 15 residues. Looked up from germline, CDR1 is SGHTA and CDR2 is FQGNSA. The CDR3 region is CASSAEGSGSREQYF. Written as DNA, the CDR3 is TGTGCCAGCTCGGCGGAGGGTAGCGGGAGTCGGGAGCAGTACTTC.

The J gene is TRBJ2-1, the V gene TRBV30; 13 bases are shared with TRBD2. The CDR3 consists of 16 residues. V shed 0 bases, J shed 9 bases, and the junction held 8 bases outside the gene matches. CDR1 and CDR2 from the germline V gene are GTSNPN and SVGIG (reference sequence). Here the CDR3 reads CAWSVSTSGRVGEQFF. DNA of the CDR3: TGTGCCTGGAGTGTATCCACTAGCGGGAGGGTCGGTGAGCAGTTCTTC.

This chain connects TRBV6-5 to TRBJ2-7, with 9 bases fitting TRBD1. Trimming at V came to 5 bases and at J to 2 bases, leaving 7 bases not matched to a gene. This CDR3 contains 15 residues. Germline values: CDR1 MNHEY, CDR2 SVGAGI. DNA for the CDR3: TGTGCCAGCAGTAATAGACAGGGGGGCCCCTACGAGCAGTACTTC. It specifies CASSNRQGGPYEQYF.

The V call is TRBV10-3, the J call TRBJ2-7; 8 nucleotides match TRBD1. After removal of 2 bases from V and 2 bases from J, the junction contained 5 bases not matched to a gene. This CDR3 has 15 amino acids. Germline loops: CDR1 ENHRY, CDR2 SYGVKD. CDR3 loop: CAISERQGQTYEQYF. The CDR3 DNA is TGTGCCATCAGTGAGAGACAGGGGCAGACCTACGAGCAGTACTTC.

This clone came up a few times. V is TRBV18 and J is TRBJ2-7; 7 bases agree with TRBD2. This CDR3 contains 14 residues. The V segment lost 4 bases and the J segment 5 bases; nucleotides outside the gene matches: 8. The germline V gene encodes CDR1 KGHSH and CDR2 LQKENI. CDR3 loop: CASSRGGSFDEQYF. DNA for the CDR3: TGTGCCAGCTCACGGGGCGGGAGTTTCGACGAGCAGTACTTC.

The chain carries TRBV3-1 (or the pseudogene TRBV3-2) and TRBJ2-5, with a weak D call TRBD2 (7 bases). The germline V and J ends were trimmed by 3 bases and 5 bases, with 22 bases remaining between them. The germline V gene has CDR1 LGHDT and CDR2 YNNKEL (reference sequence). The CDR3 consists of 17 residues. CDR3 amino acids: CASSHQGLAEYWETQYF. Here the CDR3 DNA reads TGTGCCAGCAGCCACCAGGGGCTAGCGGAATATTGGGAGACCCAGTACTTC.

J is TRBJ2-7 and V is TRBV7-9; D is perhaps TRBD2 (5 bases). CDR3 length: 16 amino acids. Per the germline V gene, CDR1 is SEHNR and CDR2 is FQNEAQ (reference sequence). V lost 4 bases to trimming and J lost 1 base, with 17 bases between them. CDR3 nucleotide sequence: TGTGCCAGCAGCTCCCGCGGTGGATCGGGATCCTACGAGCAGTACTTC. Protein: CASSSRGGSGSYEQYF. Full variable domain (rest looked up from reference TRBV7-9 and TRBJ2-7): DTGVSQNPRHKITKRGQNVTFRCDPISEHNRLYWYRQTLGQGPEFLTYFQNEAQLEKSRLLSDRFSAERPKGSFSTLEIQRTEQGDSAMYLCASSSRGGSGSYEQYFGPGTRLTVT.

The count of this clone is one. The genes are TRBV6-6 and TRBJ2-1; TRBD1 matches 9 bases. The V segment lost 7 bases and the J segment 1 base; nucleotides outside the gene matches: 5. Per germline, CDR1 MNHNY and CDR2 SVGAGI (reference sequence). The CDR3 spans 15 residues. The CDR3 nucleotides are TGTGCCAGCATTAAGGGACAGGGATCCTACAATGAGCAGTTCTTC. Its translation: CASIKGQGSYNEQFF.

The V gene is TRBV6-5, the J gene TRBJ2-2; TRBD1 matches at 8 bases. The CDR3 length is 15 residues. Germline-derived CDR1 and CDR2 are MNHEY and SVGAGI. The ends lost 6 bases at V and 4 bases at J; junction bases unmatched: 7. CDR3 protein: CASRDRGRSTGELFF. The CDR3 DNA reads TGTGCCAGCAGAGACAGGGGTAGAAGCACCGGGGAGCTGTTTTTT.

The chain uses TRBV5-4 and TRBJ1-1; the D gene is possibly TRBD1 (6 bases). The CDR3 runs to 19 residues. CDR1 SGHNT and CDR2 YYREEE come from the germline V gene (reference sequence). Trimming stripped 0 bases from V and 0 bases from J, with 21 bases between. The CDR3 here is CASSLDVGRAGAMNTEAFF. DNA for the CDR3: TGTGCCAGCAGCTTGGATGTGGGGCGGGCGGGGGCTATGAACACTGAAGCTTTCTTT. Looking up the rest from reference TRBV5-4 and TRBJ1-1 gives the full variable domain: ETGVTQSPTHLIKTRGQQVTLRCSSQSGHNTVSWYQQALGQGPQFIFQYYREEENGRGNFPPRFSGLQFPNYSSELNVNALELDDSALYLCASSLDVGRAGAMNTEAFFGQGTRLTVV.

The genes are TRBV7-8 and TRBJ2-2; 9 bases are shared with TRBD2. The CDR3 has 17 amino acids. The junction had 7 bases not matched to a gene; V was cut back by 1 base and J by 4 bases. Germline values: CDR1 SGHVS, CDR2 FQNEAQ. The CDR3 sequence: CASSLDGGRAFTGELFF. The CDR3 region has the DNA TGTGCCAGCAGCTTAGATGGCGGGAGGGCCTTCACCGGGGAGCTGTTTTTT. The full variable domain, with the rest looked up from reference TRBV7-8 and TRBJ2-2, is GAGVSQSPRYKVAKRGQDVALRCDPISGHVSLFWYQQALGQGPEFLTYFQNEAQLDKSGLPSDRFFAERPEGSVSTLKIQRTQQEDSAVYLCASSLDGGRAFTGELFFGEGSRLTVL.

The chain is built from TRBV4-2 and TRBJ1-2; 7 bases fit TRBD1. CDR1 LGHNA and CDR2 YNFKEQ come from the germline V gene. The CDR3 loop spans 18 amino acids. J gave up 0 bases and V 4 bases, and 14 bases lay outside the gene matches. CDR3 region: CASSRETGITSANYGYTF. CDR3 DNA sequence: TGTGCCAGCAGCCGTGAGACAGGGATTACGTCCGCTAACTATGGCTACACCTTC.

This chain links TRBV19 with TRBJ1-6, with D possibly matching TRBD1 (6 bases). The length of the CDR3 is 14 residues. Trimming took 5 bases from V and 10 from J, leaving 15 bases between them. Germline CDR1 reads LNHDA; CDR2 reads SQIVND (reference sequence). CDR3 amino acids: CASSGGQVGSPLHF. In nucleotides, the CDR3 is TGTGCCAGTAGTGGGGGCCAGGTGGGGTCACCCCTCCACTTT.

The chain combines TRBV30 with TRBJ2-7; 10 bases match TRBD2. V was clipped by 7 bases and J by 3 bases; unmatched bases: 6. In germline, CDR1 is GTSNPN, CDR2 SVGIG (reference sequence). The CDR3 is 13 residues long. The CDR3 here is CASSSGSFYEQYF. In DNA form, the CDR3 reads TGTGCCTCCTCTAGCGGGAGCTTCTACGAGCAGTACTTC.

The V call is TRBV12-3 or TRBV12-4, the J call TRBJ1-2, with 7 positions matching TRBD1. V trimming: 5 bases; J trimming: 7 bases; junction bases outside the gene matches: 7. This CDR3 has 13 residues. Here the CDR3 reads CASSKGGGAGYTF. The DNA for the CDR3 is TGTGCCAGCAGTAAAGGGGGCGGAGCTGGCTACACCTTC.

This clone was seen just once. The rearrangement links TRBV5-1 to TRBJ2-7; D not resolved. Germline CDR1 reads SGHRS; CDR2 reads YFSETQ. The V gene lost 7 bases and the J gene lost 3 bases, with 20 bases spanning the gap. CDR3 size: 15 residues. The CDR3 coding sequence is TGCGCCAGCTCAGACCCTGCGGAAGTAATCTACGAGCAGTACTTC. Translating gives CASSDPAEVIYEQYF.

The chain carries TRBV18 and TRBJ2-3; 12 bases match TRBD2. V was pared by 3 bases and J by 2 bases, with 6 bases of the junction left unmatched. Germline values: CDR1 KGHSH, CDR2 LQKENI. The CDR3 extends over 17 amino acids. CDR3 in amino acids: CASSPTGLAGSTDTQYF. CDR3 bases: TGTGCCAGCTCACCGACGGGACTAGCGGGCTCCACAGATACGCAGTATTTT.